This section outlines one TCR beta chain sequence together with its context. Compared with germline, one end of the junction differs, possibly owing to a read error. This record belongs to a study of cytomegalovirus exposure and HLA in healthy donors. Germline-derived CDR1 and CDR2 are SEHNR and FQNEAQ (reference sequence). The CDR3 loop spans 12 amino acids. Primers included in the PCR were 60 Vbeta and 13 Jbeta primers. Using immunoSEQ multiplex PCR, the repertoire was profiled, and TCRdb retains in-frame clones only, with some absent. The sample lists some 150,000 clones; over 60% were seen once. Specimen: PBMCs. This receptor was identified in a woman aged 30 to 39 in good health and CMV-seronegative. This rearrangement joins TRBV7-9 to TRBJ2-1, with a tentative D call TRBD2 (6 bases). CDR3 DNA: TGTTCCAGCAGCCAACTAGCTCTAGAGCAGTTCTTC. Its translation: CSSSQLALEQFF.